This TCR beta chain was sequenced in a study of shared clonotypes between healthy human individuals. General study points: With a handful of donors compared, approximately 5.5% of naive CD4 clonotypes were shared.

Germline CDR1 SGHKS, CDR2 YYEKEE (reference sequence). V was clipped by 0 bases and J by 5 bases; unmatched bases: 5. This CDR3 comprises 16 residues. A word on this clone: Its antigen is currently unknown.

This table comes from immunoSEQ multiplex PCR, and its TCRdb copy is limited to in-frame clones, with some not included. Of approximately 1,500,000 clones listed, around 98% are singletons. The source of this sequence is a man aged 30-40 years in good health. This chain links TRBV5-5 with TRBJ2-2; the match to TRBD1 covers 9 bases. Sequencing input: naive CD4+ T cells sorted from blood. Described subset: CD45RA+ positively selected. The CDR3 spells CASSLATGGETGELFF. CDR3 bases: TGTGCCAGCAGCTTGGCCACAGGGGGCGAAACCGGGGAGCTGTTTTTT.